Sequencing of this TCR beta chain was carried out in a study of shared clonotypes between healthy human individuals (dated by TCRdb to the early 2020s). Broadly, across the study: Two women and a few men aged 18 to 49 years were included in the cohort. To estimate repertoire size and how much clonotypes are shared between individuals, the study performed deep sequencing of blood TCR repertoires from about 5 healthy adults. To increase sequencing depth and limit assay-specific biases, TCR repertoire library preparation and sequencing were carried out by different laboratories using diverse techniques. Leukapheresis yielded between about 0.9 and 8.9 billion PBMCs per donor. Per donor, three plates each were used for CD4 naive and CD4 memory, two for CD8 naive, and one for CD8 memory.

Comment on this clone: No antigen is known for it. The record has no base qualities; no much larger clone is one base away.

Donors were healthy HIV-negative adults with no recently reported acute infections or vaccinations. Every donor was a Caucasian adult living in Nashville, Tennessee, USA. CD4+ T cells were enriched by magnetic negative selection, after which naive cells were positively selected on CD45RA and the negative fraction was taken as the memory subset. Blood was obtained by leukapheresis, after which PBMCs were separated by Ficoll-Histopaque density gradient centrifugation and cryopreserved in liquid nitrogen vapor phase. Analytical flow cytometry was used to check the purity and quantity of every magnetically sorted T cell population. Genomic DNA was isolated from each sorted fraction and quantified by UV absorbance on a Nanodrop 2000c. Beyond this particular receptor, the publication reports: Clonotypes shared by all four sorted-subset donors showed higher generation probabilities than non-shared clonotypes. The small number of donors limited the genetic and exposure-history diversity represented. Sampling was limited to blood, and TCR repertoires in tissue likely differ from TCR repertoires in blood. Pairwise subsampling indicated that sequencing depth was expected to affect the degree of clonotype sharing among donors. About 5% of naive CD4, 3.5% of naive CD8, 2.3% of memory CD4, and less than 0.45% of memory CD8 clonotypes were shared across a few donors. Incomplete sequencing was indicated by rarefaction of sorted-subset datasets, despite the large sequencing depth. Estimated clonotype richness was generally larger for naive than for memory subsets.

The CDR3 runs 17 amino acids, cysteine and phenylalanine included. The only DNA kept is the CDR3, 51 bases in frame from the first base. CDR1 and CDR2 (SNHLY, FYNNEI) derive from the germline V gene. Here V drops 5 bases and J drops 0 bases, and the junction holds 13 bases not matched to any gene. Using the deep immunoSEQ assay, TCR CDR3 regions were amplified from genomic DNA by multiplex PCR. Genomic DNA extracted from each cell subset was distributed evenly over all wells of several immunoSEQ 96-well plates, and each plate served as one replicate. Each replicate PCR for sorted subsets received around 200 ng genomic DNA, equal to tens of thousands of T cell genomes. Purified libraries were measured with a Qubit 3.0 fluorometer, size-checked on a Bioanalyzer 2100, and measured again with the KAPA Library Quantification kit. Every immunoSEQ 96-well plate was sequenced on a separate single-read 150-cycle Illumina NextSeq 550 flow cell. Per the source publication's procedure: The immunoSEQ output contained only junctional sequences without quality scores, so filtering could not match that applied to full-length reads. Sequences were annotated with PyIR, a Python wrapper for IgBLAST v1.9, and V/J genes and CDR3 were assigned using IMGT germline references. Any read was removed if the V/J assignment was weak (E-value above 1e-6), the CDR3 was missing, or the read contained stop codons, out-of-frame junctions, or ambiguous translated residues. A V3J clonotype was defined by an identical inferred V gene, J gene, and CDR3 amino acid sequence. Percentage overlap between repertoires was calculated by dividing the number of shared unique clonotypes by the size of the smaller repertoire. Richness of each repertoire was evaluated using RTK rarefaction, the Chao1 estimator, and Recon v2.1 estimates of unobserved clonotypes. Generation probabilities for all TCRbeta clonotypes obtained by the gDNA method from a handful of donors were computed using OLGA. Imported from immuneACCESS, the table was reduced by TCRdb to in-frame sequences with V and J called. These copies leave out some clones; in studies compared against another copy, an unresolved V gene accounts for under half, and the cause of the remainder is not known. V and J calls and clone size are those listed in that table; D and trimming were worked out from the DNA. The sample includes about 2.3 million clones, with just under 95% observed a single time. Together, the top ten hold approximately 0.41% of the sample.

The sequencing sample was made of naive CD4+ T cells from PBMCs. Interpreted using the paper, the cell subset or site label stands for: CD45RA+ positively selected. The chain is encoded by TRBV2 joined to TRBJ2-7; TRBD1 agrees with 7 junctional bases. This clonotype originated in a man between 18 and 35 years old in good health. Some clones in this sample may be carry-over from other donors' samples. The base sequence is TGTGCCAGCAGTTATGGAGCGAAGGGGACAGCCTCCTACGAGCAGTACTTC. It translates as CASSYGAKGTASYEQYF.